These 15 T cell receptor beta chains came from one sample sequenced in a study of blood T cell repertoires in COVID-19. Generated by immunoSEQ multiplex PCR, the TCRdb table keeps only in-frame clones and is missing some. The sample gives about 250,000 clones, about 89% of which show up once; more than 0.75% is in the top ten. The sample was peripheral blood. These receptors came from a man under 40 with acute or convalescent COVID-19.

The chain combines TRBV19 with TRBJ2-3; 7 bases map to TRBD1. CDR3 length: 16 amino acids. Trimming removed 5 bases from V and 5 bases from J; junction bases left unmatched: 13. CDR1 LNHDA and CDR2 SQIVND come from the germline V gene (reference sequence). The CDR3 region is CASSPRQGWVVDTQYF. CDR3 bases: TGTGCCAGTAGTCCGCGACAGGGTTGGGTAGTAGATACGCAGTATTTT.

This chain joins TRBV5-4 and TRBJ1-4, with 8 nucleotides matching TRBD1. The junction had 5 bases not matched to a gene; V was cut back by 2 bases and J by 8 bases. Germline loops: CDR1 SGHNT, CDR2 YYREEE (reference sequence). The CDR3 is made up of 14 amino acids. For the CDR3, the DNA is TGTGCCAGCAGCTTAGGGACAGGAGGGGAAAAACTGTTTTTT. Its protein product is CASSLGTGGEKLFF.

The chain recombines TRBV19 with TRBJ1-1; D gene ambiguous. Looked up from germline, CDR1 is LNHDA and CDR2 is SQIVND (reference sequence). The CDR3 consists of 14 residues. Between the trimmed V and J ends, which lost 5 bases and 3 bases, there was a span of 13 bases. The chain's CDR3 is CASSPARRYTEAFF. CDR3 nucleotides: TGTGCCAGTAGTCCGGCCAGGAGGTACACTGAAGCTTTCTTT.

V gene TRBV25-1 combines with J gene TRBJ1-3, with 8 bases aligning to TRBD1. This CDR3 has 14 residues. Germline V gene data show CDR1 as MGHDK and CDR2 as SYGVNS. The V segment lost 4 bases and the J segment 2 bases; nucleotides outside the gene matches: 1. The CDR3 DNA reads TGTGCCAGCAGTGGGACAGGGACTGGAAACACCATATATTTT. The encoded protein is CASSGTGTGNTIYF.

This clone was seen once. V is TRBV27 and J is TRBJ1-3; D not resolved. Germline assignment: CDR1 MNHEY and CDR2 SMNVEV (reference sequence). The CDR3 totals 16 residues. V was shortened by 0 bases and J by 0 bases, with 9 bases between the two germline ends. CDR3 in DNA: TGTGCCAGCAGTTTATCGGCCACCTCCTCTGGAAACACCATATATTTT. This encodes CASSLSATSSGNTIYF.

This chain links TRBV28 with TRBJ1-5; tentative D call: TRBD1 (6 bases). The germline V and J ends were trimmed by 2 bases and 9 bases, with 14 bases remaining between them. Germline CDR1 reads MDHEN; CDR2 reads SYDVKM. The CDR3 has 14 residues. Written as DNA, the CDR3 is TGTGCCAGCAGTTTACAGGGGATATTGAGGCCCCAGCATTTT. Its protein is CASSLQGILRPQHF.

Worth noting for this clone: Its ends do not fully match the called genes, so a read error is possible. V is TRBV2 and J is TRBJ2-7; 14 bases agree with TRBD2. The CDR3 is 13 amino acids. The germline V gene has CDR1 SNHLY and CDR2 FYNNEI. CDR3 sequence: CASRVSGTSGGFF. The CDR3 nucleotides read TGTGCCAGCAGGGTCTCCGGGACTAGCGGGGGCTTCTTC.

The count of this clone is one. This CDR3 is CASGLDTGEQFF. CDR3 DNA: TGTGCTAGTGGTTTAGACACCGGCGAGCAGTTCTTC. This sequence joins TRBV12-5 and TRBJ2-1; D is unresolved. The CDR3 totals 12 residues. Germline lookup yields CDR1 LGHNT and CDR2 FRNRAP. V shed 3 bases and J shed 10 bases, with 10 bases lying between them. Full variable domain (rest looked up from reference TRBV12-5 and TRBJ2-1): DARVTQTPRHKVTEMGQEVTMRCQPILGHNTVFWYRQTMMQGLELLAYFRNRAPLDDSGMPKDRFSAEMPDATLATLKIQPSEPRDSAVYFCASGLDTGEQFFGPGTRLTVL.

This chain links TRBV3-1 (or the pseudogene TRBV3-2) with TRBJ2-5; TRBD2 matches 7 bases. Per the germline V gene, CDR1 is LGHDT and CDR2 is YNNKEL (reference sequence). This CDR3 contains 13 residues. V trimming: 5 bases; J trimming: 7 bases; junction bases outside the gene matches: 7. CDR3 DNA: TGTGCCAGCAGCTCACACTCGGGGGGGACCCAGTACTTC. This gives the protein CASSSHSGGTQYF.

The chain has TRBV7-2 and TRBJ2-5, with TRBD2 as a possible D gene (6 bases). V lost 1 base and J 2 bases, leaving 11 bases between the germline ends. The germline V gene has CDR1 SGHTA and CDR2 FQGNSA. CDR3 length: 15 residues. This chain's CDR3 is CASSLVGGGQETQYF. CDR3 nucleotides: TGTGCCAGCAGCTTAGTAGGTGGGGGGCAAGAGACCCAGTACTTC. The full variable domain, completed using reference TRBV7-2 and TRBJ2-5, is GAGVSQSPSNKVTEKGKDVELRCDPISGHTALYWYRQSLGQGLEFLIYFQGNSAPDKSGLPSDRFSAERTGGSVSTLTIQRTQQEDSAVYLCASSLVGGGQETQYFGPGTRLLVL.

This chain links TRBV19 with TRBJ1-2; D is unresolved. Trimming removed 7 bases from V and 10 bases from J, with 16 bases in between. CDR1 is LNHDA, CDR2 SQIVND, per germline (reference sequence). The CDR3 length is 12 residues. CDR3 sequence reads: CASNTGSFTYTF. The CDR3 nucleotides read TGTGCCAGTAATACCGGGTCATTCACCTACACCTTC.

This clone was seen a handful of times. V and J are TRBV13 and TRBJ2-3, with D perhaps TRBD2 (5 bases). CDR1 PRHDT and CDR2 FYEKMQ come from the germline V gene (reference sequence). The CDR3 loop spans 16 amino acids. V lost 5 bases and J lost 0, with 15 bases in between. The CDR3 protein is CASSPTPRTSTDTQYF. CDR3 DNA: TGTGCCAGCAGCCCAACCCCTAGGACTAGCACAGATACGCAGTATTTT.

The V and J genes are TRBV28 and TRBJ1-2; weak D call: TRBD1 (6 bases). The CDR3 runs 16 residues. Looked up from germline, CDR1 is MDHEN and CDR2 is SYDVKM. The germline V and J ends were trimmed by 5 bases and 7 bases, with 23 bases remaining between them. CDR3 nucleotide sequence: TGTGCCAGCAGTCCCTCCCTTGGGGGGGCGGTCGGTGGCTACACCTTC. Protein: CASSPSLGGAVGGYTF.

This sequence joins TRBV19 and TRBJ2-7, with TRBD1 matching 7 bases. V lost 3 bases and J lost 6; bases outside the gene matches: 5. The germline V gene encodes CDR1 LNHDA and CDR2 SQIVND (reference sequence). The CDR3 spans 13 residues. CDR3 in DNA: TGTGCCAGTAGTATCCTCTCAGGGGGCGAGCAGTACTTC. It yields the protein CASSILSGGEQYF.

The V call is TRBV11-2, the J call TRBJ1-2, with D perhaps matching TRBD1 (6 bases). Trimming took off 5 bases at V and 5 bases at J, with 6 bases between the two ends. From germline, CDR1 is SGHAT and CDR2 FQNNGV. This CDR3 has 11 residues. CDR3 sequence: CASSQGYGYTF. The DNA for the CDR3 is TGTGCCAGCAGCCAGGGGTATGGCTACACCTTC.